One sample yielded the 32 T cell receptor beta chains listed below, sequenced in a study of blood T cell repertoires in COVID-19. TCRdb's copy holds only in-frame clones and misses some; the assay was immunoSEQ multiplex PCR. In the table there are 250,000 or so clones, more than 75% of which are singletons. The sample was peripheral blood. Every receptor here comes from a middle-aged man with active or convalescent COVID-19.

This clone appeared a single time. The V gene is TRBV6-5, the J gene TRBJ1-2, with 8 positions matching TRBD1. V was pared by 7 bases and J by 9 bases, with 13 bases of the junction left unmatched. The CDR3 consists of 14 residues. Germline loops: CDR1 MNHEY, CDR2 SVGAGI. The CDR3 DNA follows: TGTGCCAGCATACTCGACAGGGACAGGAGGAGCTACACCTTC. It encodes CASILDRDRRSYTF.

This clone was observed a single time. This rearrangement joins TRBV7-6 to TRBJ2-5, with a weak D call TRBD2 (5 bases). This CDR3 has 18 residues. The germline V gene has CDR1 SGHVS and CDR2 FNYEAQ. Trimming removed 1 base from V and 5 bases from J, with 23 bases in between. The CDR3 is CASSLGRAEGLIKETQYF. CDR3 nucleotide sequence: TGTGCCAGCAGCTTAGGGCGGGCAGAAGGACTTATCAAGGAGACCCAGTACTTC.

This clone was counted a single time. The CDR3 DNA reads as TGTGCCAGCAGCTTAGGGCAGGGGATGAACACTGAAGCTTTCTTT. It specifies CASSLGQGMNTEAFF. This sequence joins TRBV11-2 and TRBJ1-1; D might be TRBD1 (6 bases). CDR3 length equals 15 residues. Germline V lookup: CDR1 SGHAT, CDR2 FQNNGV. With 1 base removed from V and 0 bases from J, the gap between germline ends came to 9 bases.

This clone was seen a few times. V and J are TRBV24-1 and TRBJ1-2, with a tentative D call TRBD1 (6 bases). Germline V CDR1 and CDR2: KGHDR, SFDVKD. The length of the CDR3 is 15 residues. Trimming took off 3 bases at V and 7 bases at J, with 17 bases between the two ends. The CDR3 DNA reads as TGTGCCACCAGTGATCAAACACAGGGATCGCTTGGCTACACCTTC. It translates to CATSDQTQGSLGYTF.

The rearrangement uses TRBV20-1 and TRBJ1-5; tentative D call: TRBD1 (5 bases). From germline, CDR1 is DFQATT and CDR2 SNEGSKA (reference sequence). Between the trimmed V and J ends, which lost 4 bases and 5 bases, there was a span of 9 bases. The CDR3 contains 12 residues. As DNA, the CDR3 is TGCAGTGCTATTGACAGTGATCAGCCCCAGCATTTT. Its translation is CSAIDSDQPQHF.

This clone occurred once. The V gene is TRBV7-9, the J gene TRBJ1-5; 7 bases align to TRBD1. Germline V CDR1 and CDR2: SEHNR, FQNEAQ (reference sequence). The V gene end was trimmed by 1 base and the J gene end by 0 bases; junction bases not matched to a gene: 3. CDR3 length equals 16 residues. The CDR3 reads CASSLGGTDSNQPQHF. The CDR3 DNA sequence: TGTGCCAGCAGCTTAGGGGGGACAGATAGCAATCAGCCCCAGCATTTT.

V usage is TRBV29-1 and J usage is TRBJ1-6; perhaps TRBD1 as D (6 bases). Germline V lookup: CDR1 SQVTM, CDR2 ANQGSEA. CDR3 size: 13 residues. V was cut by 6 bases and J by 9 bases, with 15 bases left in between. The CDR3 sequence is CSVLGQPSSPLHF. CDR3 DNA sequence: TGCAGCGTACTAGGACAGCCTAGTTCACCCCTCCACTTT.

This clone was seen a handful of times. CDR3 sequence reads: CASRRDRGNEKLFF. The CDR3 DNA reads as TGTGCCAGTAGAAGGGACAGGGGGAATGAAAAACTGTTTTTT. The chain recombines TRBV19 with TRBJ1-4; 11 bases are a match to TRBD1. V was pared by 6 bases and J by 5 bases, with 2 bases of the junction left unmatched. CDR3 length equals 14 residues. Germline lookup yields CDR1 LNHDA and CDR2 SQIVND (reference sequence).

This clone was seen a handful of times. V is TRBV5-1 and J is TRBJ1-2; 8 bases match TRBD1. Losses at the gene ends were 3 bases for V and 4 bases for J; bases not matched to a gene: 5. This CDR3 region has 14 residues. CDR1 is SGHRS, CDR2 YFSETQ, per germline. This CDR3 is CASSSQGVTYGYTF. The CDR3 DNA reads TGCGCCAGCAGCTCACAGGGGGTAACCTATGGCTACACCTTC.

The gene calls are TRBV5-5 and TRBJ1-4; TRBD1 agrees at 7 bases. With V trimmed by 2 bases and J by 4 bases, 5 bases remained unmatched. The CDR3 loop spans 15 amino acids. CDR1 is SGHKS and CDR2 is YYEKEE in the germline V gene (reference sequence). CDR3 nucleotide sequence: TGTGCCAGCAGCTTTACAGGGGCCCTTAATGAAAAACTGTTTTTT. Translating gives CASSFTGALNEKLFF.

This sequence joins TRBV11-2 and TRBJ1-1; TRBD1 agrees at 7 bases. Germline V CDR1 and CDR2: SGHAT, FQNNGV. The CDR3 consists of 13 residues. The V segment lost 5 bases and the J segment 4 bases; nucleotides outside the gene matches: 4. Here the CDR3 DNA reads TGTGCCAGCAGCCAGGGGGGCGGCACTGAAGCTTTCTTT. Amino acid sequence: CASSQGGGTEAFF.

The CDR3 bases are TGTGCCAGCAGTTTAGGACAGGGTCATCAGCCCCAGCATTTT. Its protein is CASSLGQGHQPQHF. The rearrangement uses TRBV28 and TRBJ1-5; 8 bases match TRBD1. The germline gives CDR1 MDHEN, CDR2 SYDVKM. V dropped 2 bases and J dropped 5; count of bases not matched to a gene: 2. The length of the CDR3 is 14 residues.

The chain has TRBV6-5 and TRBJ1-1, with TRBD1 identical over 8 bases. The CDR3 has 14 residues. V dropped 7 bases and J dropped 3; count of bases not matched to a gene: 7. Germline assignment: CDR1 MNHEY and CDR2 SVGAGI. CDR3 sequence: CASILQGEHTEAFF. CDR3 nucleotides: TGTGCCAGCATTCTACAGGGGGAGCACACTGAAGCTTTCTTT.

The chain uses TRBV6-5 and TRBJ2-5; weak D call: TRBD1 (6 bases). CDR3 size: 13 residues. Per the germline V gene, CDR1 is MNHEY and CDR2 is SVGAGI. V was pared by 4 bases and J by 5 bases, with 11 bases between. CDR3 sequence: CASSLTGLETQYF. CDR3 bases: TGTGCCAGCAGTTTAACAGGGTTGGAGACCCAGTACTTC.

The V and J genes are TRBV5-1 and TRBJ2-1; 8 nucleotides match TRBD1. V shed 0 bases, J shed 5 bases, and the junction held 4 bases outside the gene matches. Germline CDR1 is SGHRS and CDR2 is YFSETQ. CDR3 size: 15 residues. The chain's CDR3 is CASSLEGQGHNEQFF. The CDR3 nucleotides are TGCGCCAGCAGCTTGGAAGGACAGGGTCACAATGAGCAGTTCTTC.

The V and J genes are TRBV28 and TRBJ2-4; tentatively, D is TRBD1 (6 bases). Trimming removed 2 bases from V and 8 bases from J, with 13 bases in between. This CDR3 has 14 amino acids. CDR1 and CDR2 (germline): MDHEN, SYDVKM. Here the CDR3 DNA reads TGTGCCAGCAGTTTACCTACAGGGATCGACATTCAGTACTTC. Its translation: CASSLPTGIDIQYF.

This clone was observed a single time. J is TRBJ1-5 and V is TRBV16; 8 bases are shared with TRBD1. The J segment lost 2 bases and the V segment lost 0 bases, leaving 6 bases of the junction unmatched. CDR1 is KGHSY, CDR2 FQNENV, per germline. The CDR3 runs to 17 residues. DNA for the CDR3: TGTGCCAGCAGCCAATCTACCCCGGGACAGGGCAATCAGCCCCAGCATTTT. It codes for CASSQSTPGQGNQPQHF. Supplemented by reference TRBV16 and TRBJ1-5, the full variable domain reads GEEVAQTPKHLVRGEGQKAKLYCAPIKGHSYVFWYQQVLKNEFKFLISFQNENVFDETGMPKERFSAKCLPNSPCSLEIQATKLEDSAVYFCASSQSTPGQGNQPQHFGDGTRLSIL.

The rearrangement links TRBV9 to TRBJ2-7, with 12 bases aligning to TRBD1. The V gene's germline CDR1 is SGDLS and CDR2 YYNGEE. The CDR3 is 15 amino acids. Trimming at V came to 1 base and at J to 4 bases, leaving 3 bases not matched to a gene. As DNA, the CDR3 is TGTGCCAGCAGCGTATCGGGACAGGGGGCGTACGAGCAGTACTTC. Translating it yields CASSVSGQGAYEQYF. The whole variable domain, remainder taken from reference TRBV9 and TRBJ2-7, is DSGVTQTPKHLITATGQRVTLRCSPRSGDLSVYWYQQSLDQGLQFLIQYYNGEERAKGNILERFSAQQFPDLHSELNLSSLELGDSALYFCASSVSGQGAYEQYFGPGTRLTVT.

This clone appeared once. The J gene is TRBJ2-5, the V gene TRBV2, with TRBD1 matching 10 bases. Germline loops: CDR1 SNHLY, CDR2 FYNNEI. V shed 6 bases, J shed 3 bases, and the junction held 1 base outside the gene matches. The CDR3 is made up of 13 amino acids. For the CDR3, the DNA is TGTGCCAGCAGGGGACAGGGGAAAGAGACCCAGTACTTC. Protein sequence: CASRGQGKETQYF. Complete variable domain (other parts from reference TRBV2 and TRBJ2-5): EPEVTQTPSHQVTQMGQEVILRCVPISNHLYFYWYRQILGQKVEFLVSFYNNEISEKSEIFDDQFSVERPDGSNFTLKIRSTKLEDSAMYFCASRGQGKETQYFGPGTRLLVL.

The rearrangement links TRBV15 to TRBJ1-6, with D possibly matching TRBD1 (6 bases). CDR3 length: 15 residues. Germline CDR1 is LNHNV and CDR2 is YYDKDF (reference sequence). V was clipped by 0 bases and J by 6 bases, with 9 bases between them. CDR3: CATSRETQGNSPLHF. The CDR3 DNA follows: TGTGCCACCAGCAGAGAGACACAGGGTAATTCACCCCTCCACTTT.

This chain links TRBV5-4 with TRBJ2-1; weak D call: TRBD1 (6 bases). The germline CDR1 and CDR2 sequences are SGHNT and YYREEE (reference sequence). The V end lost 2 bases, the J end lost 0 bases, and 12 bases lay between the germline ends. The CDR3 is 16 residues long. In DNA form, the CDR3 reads TGTGCCAGCAGCTTAGGGGGAAGAAGCTCCTACAATGAGCAGTTCTTC. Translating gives CASSLGGRSSYNEQFF.

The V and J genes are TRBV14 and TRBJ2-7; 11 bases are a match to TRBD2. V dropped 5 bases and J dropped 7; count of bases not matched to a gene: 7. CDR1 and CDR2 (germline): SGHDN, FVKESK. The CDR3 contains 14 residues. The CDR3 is CASSTLAGGLEQYF. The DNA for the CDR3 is TGTGCCAGCAGCACCCTAGCGGGAGGTCTTGAGCAGTACTTC.

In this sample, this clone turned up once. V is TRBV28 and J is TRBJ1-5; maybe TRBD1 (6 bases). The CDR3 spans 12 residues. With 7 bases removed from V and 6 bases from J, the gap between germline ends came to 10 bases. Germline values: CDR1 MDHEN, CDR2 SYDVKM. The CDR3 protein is CASKGESQPQHF. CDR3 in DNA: TGTGCCAGCAAGGGGGAAAGTCAGCCCCAGCATTTT.

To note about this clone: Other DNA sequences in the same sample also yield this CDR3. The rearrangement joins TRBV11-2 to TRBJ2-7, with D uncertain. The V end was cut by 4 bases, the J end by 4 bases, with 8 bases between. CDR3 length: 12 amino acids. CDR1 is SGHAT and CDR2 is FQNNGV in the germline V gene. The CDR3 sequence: CASSSSSYEQYF. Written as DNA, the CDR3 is TGTGCCAGCAGCTCGTCCTCTTACGAGCAGTACTTC.

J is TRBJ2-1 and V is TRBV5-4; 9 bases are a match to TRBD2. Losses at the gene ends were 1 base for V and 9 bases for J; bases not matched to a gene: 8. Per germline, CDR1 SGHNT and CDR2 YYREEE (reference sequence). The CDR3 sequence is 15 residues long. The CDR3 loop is CASSLRRGGISEQFF. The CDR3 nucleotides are TGTGCCAGCAGCTTGAGGCGGGGGGGGATCAGTGAGCAGTTCTTC.

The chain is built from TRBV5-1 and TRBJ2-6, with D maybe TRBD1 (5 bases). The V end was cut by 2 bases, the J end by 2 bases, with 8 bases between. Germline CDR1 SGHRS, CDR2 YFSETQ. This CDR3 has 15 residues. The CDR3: CASSFGQAGANVLTF. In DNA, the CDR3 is TGCGCCAGCAGCTTCGGACAAGCTGGGGCCAACGTCCTGACTTTC.

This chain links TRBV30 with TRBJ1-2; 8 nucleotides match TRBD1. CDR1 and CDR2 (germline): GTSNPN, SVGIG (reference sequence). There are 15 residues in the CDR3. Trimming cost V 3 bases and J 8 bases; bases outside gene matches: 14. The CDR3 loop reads CAWRAPGTGRGGYTF. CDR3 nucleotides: TGTGCCTGGAGAGCTCCCGGGACAGGACGAGGAGGCTACACCTTC.

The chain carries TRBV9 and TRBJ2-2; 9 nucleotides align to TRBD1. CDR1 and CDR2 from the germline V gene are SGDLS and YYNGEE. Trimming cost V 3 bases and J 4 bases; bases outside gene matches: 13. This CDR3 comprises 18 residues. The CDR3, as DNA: TGTGCCAGCAGCGACTTAACTTTTGGGACAGGGTCCACCGGGGAGCTGTTTTTT. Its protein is CASSDLTFGTGSTGELFF. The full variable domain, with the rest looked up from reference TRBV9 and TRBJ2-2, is DSGVTQTPKHLITATGQRVTLRCSPRSGDLSVYWYQQSLDQGLQFLIQYYNGEERAKGNILERFSAQQFPDLHSELNLSSLELGDSALYFCASSDLTFGTGSTGELFFGEGSRLTVL.

The CDR3 is CATSRAGTELFF. The CDR3 DNA is TGTGCCACCAGCAGAGCCGGGACTGAGCTGTTTTTT. This chain joins TRBV15 and TRBJ1-4; TRBD1 might be the D (5 bases). CDR3 length: 12 residues. Germline lookup yields CDR1 LNHNV and CDR2 YYDKDF (reference sequence). The germline V and J ends were trimmed by 1 base and 14 bases, with 11 bases remaining between them.

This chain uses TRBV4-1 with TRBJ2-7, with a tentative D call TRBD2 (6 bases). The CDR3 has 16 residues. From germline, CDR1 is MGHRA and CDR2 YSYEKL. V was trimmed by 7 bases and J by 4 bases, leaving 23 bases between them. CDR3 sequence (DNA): TGCGCCAGCACCCTAGACTTTGGGACTGGGATTTACGAGCAGTACTTC. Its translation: CASTLDFGTGIYEQYF.

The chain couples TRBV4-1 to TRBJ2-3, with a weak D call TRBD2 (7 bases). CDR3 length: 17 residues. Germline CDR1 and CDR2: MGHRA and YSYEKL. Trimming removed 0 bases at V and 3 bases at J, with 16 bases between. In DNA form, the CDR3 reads TGCGCCAGCAGCCAAGAAACAGGGAGGGTGGTTACAGATACGCAGTATTTT. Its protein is CASSQETGRVVTDTQYF.

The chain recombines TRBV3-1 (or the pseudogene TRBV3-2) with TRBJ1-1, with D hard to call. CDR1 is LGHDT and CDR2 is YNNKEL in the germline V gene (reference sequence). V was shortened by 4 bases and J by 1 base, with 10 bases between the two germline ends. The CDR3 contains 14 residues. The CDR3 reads CASSLATGNTEAFF. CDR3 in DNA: TGTGCCAGCAGCCTAGCAACGGGGAACACTGAAGCTTTCTTT.